This T cell receptor (beta chain) was identified during a study of CDR3 diversity in severe acne. The CDR3 sequence is 11 residues long. V was shortened by 2 bases and J by 3 bases, with 1 base between the two germline ends. CDR1 and CDR2 from the germline V gene are KGHDR and SFDVKD. A few counts support this clonotype. A single record per CDR3 protein comes from TCRdb applying MiXCR to the PCR reads. Here the sample spans about 100,000 distinct CDR3 sequences, 45% to 60% being singletons. This sequence joins TRBV24-1 and TRBJ2-7; D remains ambiguous. Sequenced input: blood. This TCR was sampled from a male donor with acne. The CDR3 DNA sequence: TGTGCCACCAGTGATTACTACGAGCAGTACTTC. Amino acid sequence: CATSDYYEQYF.